This is a list of T cell receptor beta chains from one sample in a study of metastatic and nonmetastatic thyroid tumors. TCRdb reanalyzed the PCR reads via MiXCR. Here the sample spans 29,000 or so clones, about 4.1% being singletons. The sequencing input was blood. The source of these receptors is a female donor with papillary thyroid cancer or a benign thyroid nodule (not recorded which). Some clones in this sample may be carry-over from other donors' samples. Each CDR3 is given without its conserved first and last residue. Some rows mark clone size as missing; the rest say once, few, many or name a class of expanded clone.

v_gene	j_gene	abundance	CDR3aa
TRBV28	TRBJ1-6	medium-sized	ASTRGYNSPLH
TRBV5-1	TRBJ1-2	few	ASSLEGTIYGYT
TRBV7-3	TRBJ1-5	many	ARTLGGGVNQPQH
TRBV6-2/TRBV6-3	TRBJ1-1	NA	ASSATGDTEAF
TRBV28	TRBJ2-2	NA	ASRSARDLF
TRBV6-1	TRBJ1-6	few	ASTQDATGLGNSPLH
TRBV2	TRBJ1-1	many	ASSDRVEFPEAF
TRBV6-5	TRBJ2-2	NA	ASTYDSTGALF
TRBV6-2/TRBV6-3	TRBJ2-1	few	ASSQDRGRGNEQF
TRBV20-1	TRBJ2-4	many	SASAWGHNIQY
TRBV19	TRBJ2-7	NA	ASSTRGTGSVEQY
TRBV6-4	TRBJ1-2	NA	ASSDSVDSHYGYT
TRBV7-9	TRBJ2-7	many	ASTSPGQGHEQY
TRBV28	TRBJ2-7	medium-sized	ASRWAYEQY
TRBV12-3/TRBV12-4	TRBJ1-2	medium-sized	ASSPSGDYGYT
TRBV11-2	TRBJ2-1	NA	ASSLGTSGYNEQF
TRBV2	TRBJ1-1	NA	ASLRGEFTEAF
TRBV25-1	TRBJ2-5	NA	ASSEWTVGRETQY
TRBV20-1	TRBJ2-5	many	SASGRGAETQY
TRBV25-1	TRBJ2-7	few	ASLNDRGAEQY
TRBV6-1	TRBJ2-7	many	ASSDDRLHSYEQY
TRBV5-6	TRBJ1-5	many	ASSLFPAGDSNQPQH
TRBV5-1	TRBJ1-2	few	ASSLDPSGGYLLYT
TRBV6-1	TRBJ1-1	few	ASSEWRTDEAF
TRBV28	TRBJ2-7	few	ASSPGNSGRTWY
TRBV6-1	TRBJ2-7	medium-sized	ASSRWAGGSSYEQY
TRBV2	TRBJ2-5	many	ASSEALVAGGQETQY
TRBV20-1	TRBJ1-6	many	SASHRVYNSPLH
TRBV19	TRBJ2-1	NA	ASSIGWGVRNEQF
TRBV7-9	TRBJ1-3	many	ASSFVGNTIY
TRBV11-2	TRBJ2-3	few	ASSPGLAGVDTQY
TRBV19	TRBJ2-7	many	ASSRLGDRDSYEQY
TRBV2	TRBJ1-6	medium-sized	ASNRPDRVDSPLH
TRBV6-2/TRBV6-3	TRBJ2-7	few	ASRKRLAGVDEQY
TRBV6-1	TRBJ2-1	many	ASSTVAGTYNEQF
TRBV12-3/TRBV12-4	TRBJ1-4	many	ASSPNRGGGESLF
TRBV12-3/TRBV12-4	TRBJ1-5	few	ASSLLRGNQPQH
TRBV2	TRBJ2-1	many	ASRGLGSPEQF
TRBV5-1	TRBJ2-7	many	ASSWVDSAYEQY
TRBV20-1	TRBJ1-1	NA	SARTLEGNEAF
TRBV11-3	TRBJ2-2	NA	ASSETENTGELF
TRBV27	TRBJ2-7	NA	ASSYSIGDKQY
TRBV25-1	TRBJ2-2	NA	ASSPQYTGELF
TRBV20-1	TRBJ1-2	NA	SARDLRCCYT
TRBV20-1	TRBJ1-2	NA	SFHTGTQNYGYT
TRBV7-9	TRBJ2-7	few	ASSLDGSAYEQY
TRBV15	TRBJ1-2	medium-sized	ATSKAGIEKGYT
TRBV3-1	TRBJ1-1	many	ASSQEDRNTEAF
TRBV24-1	TRBJ2-1	NA	ATQAGQHVYNEQF
TRBV6-1	TRBJ2-7	few	ASTGTGLYEQY
TRBV27	TRBJ2-1	medium-sized	ASRPGLAGAAYNEQF
TRBV5-1	TRBJ2-5	many	ASSYYGQREETQY
TRBV9	TRBJ2-1	few	ASSDGQHNEQF
TRBV4-1	TRBJ2-7	many	ASSQDTHREQY
TRBV19	TRBJ1-6	NA	ASKGNLGSPLH
TRBV28	TRBJ2-2	few	ASIPVGGAQGTGELF
TRBV5-1	TRBJ1-1	many	ASSRQVGTEAF
TRBV6-1	TRBJ2-1	NA	ASGKAMGSYNEQF
TRBV30	TRBJ1-2	NA	AWSTGSYGYT
TRBV12-3/TRBV12-4	TRBJ2-1	NA	ASTFAGVTSKEQF